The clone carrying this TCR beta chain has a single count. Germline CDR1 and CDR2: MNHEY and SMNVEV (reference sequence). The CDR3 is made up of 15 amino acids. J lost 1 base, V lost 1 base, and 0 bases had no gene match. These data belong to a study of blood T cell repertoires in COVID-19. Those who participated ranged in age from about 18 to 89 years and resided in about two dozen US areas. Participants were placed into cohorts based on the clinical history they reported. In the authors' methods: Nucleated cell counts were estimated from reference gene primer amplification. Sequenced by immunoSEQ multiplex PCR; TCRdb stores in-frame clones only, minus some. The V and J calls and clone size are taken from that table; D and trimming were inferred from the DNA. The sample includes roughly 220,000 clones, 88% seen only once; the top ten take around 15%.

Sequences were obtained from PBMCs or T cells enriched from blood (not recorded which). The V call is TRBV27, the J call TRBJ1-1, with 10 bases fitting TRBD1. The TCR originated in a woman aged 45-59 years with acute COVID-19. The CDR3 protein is CASSLWDRGNTEAFF. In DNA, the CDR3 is TGTGCCAGCAGTTTATGGGACAGGGGGAACACTGAAGCTTTCTTT.